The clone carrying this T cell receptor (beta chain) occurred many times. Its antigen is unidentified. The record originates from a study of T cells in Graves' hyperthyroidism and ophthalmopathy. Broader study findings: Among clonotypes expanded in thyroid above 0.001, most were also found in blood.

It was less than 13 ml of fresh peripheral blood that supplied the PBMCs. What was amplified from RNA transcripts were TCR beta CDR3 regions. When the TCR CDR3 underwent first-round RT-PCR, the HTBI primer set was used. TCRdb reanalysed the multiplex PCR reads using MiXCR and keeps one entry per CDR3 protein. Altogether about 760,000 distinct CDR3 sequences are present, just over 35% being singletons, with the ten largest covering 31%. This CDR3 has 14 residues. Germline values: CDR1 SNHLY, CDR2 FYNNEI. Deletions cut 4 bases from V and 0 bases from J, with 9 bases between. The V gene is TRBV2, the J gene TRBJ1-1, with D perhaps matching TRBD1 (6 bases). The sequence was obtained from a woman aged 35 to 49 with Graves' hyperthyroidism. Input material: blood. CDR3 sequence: CASSADSLNTEAFF. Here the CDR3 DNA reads TGTGCCAGCAGTGCGGACAGTCTGAACACTGAAGCTTTCTTT.